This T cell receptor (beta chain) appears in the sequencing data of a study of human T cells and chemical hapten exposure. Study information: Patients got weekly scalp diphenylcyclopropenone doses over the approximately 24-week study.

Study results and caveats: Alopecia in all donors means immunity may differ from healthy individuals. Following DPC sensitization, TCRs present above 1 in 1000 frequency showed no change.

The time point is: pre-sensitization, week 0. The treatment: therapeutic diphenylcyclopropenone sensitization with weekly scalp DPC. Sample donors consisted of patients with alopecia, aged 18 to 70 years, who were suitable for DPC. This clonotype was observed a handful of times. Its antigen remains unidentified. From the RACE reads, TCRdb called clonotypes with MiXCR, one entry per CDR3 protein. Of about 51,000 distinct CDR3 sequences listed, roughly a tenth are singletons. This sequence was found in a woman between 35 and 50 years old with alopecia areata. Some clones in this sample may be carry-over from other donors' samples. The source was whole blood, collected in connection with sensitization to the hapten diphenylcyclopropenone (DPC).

Written as DNA, the CDR3 is TGCGCCAGCAGCGGAAAGACTGGCACCGGGGAGCTGTTTTTT. Its translation is CASSGKTGTGELFF. The chain links TRBV5-1 to TRBJ2-2; D is ambiguous. V was pared by 4 bases and J by 4 bases, with 11 bases between. This CDR3 has 14 amino acids. The V gene's germline CDR1 is SGHRS and CDR2 YFSETQ.